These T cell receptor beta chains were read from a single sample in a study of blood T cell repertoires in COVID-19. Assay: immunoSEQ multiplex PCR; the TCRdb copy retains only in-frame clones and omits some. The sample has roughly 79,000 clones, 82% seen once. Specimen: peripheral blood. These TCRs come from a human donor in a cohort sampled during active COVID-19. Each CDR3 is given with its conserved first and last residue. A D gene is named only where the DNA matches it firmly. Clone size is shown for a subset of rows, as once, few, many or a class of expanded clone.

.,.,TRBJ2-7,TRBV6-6,CASTDRTYEQYF,TGTGCCAGCACCGACAGGACCTACGAGCAGTACTTC
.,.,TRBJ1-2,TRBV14,CASSPWTVRSGYTF,TGTGCCAGCAGCCCCTGGACAGTAAGGAGCGGCTACACCTTC
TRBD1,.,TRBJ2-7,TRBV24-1,CATSFDRAKLCSYEQYF,TGTGCCACCAGCTTCGACAGGGCGAAGCTTTGCTCCTACGAGCAGTACTTC
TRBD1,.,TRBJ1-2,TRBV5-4,CASSSFRRDRGNGYTF,TGTGCCAGCAGCTCCTTTCGACGGGACAGGGGTAATGGCTACACCTTC
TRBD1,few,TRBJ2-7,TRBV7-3,CASSPEGQSYEQYF,TGTGCCAGCAGCCCCGAGGGACAGTCCTACGAGCAGTACTTC
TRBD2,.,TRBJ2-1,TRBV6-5,CASRGELAYNEQFF,TGTGCCAGCCGGGGGGAGTTAGCCTACAATGAGCAGTTCTTC
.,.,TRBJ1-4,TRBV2,CASTGTKNGKLFF,TGTGCCAGCACCGGGACAAAGAATGGAAAACTGTTTTTT
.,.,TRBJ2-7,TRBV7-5,CARSRPTGTYEQYF,TGTGCCAGAAGCCGACCGACAGGTACCTACGAGCAGTACTTC
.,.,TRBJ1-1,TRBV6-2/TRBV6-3,CASSPRMNTEAFF,TGTGCCAGCAGTCCCAGAATGAACACTGAAGCTTTCTTT
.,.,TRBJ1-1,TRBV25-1,CASSPRSNTEAFF,TGTGCCAGCAGTCCAAGGAGCAACACTGAAGCTTTCTTT
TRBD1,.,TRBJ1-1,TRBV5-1,CASSSETGANTEAFF,TGCGCCAGCAGCTCCGAGACAGGGGCGAACACTGAAGCTTTCTTT
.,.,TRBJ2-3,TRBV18,CASSPSALDTDTQYF,TGTGCCAGCTCACCCTCCGCGCTCGACACAGATACGCAGTATTTT
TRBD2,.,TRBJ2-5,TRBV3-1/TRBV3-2,CASSQDLGGGAWQETQYF,TGTGCCAGCAGCCAAGATTTGGGCGGGGGGGCCTGGCAAGAGACCCAGTACTTC
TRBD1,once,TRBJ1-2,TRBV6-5,CASSYSRTGGSYGYTF,TGTGCCAGCAGTTACTCACGGACAGGGGGAAGCTATGGCTACACCTTC
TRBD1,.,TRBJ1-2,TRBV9,CASSETGTANYGYTF,TGTGCCAGCAGCGAAACAGGGACAGCTAACTATGGCTACACCTTC
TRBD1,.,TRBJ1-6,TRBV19,CASSPSGGPFNSPLHF,TGTGCCAGTAGTCCCTCAGGGGGCCCATTTAATTCACCCCTCCACTTT
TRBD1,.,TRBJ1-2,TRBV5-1,CASSKDRGSYGYTF,TGCGCCAGCAGCAAGGACAGGGGATCCTATGGCTACACCTTC
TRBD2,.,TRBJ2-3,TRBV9,CASSTRGGGDTQYF,TGTGCCAGCAGCACGCGGGGGGGCGGAGATACGCAGTATTTT
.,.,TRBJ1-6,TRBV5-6,CASSLGRDTPLHF,TGTGCCAGCAGCTTGGGCAGGGATACACCCCTCCACTTT
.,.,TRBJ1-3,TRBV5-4,CASSSARSHGNTIYF,TGTGCCAGCAGCTCGGCCAGGTCACACGGAAACACCATATATTTT
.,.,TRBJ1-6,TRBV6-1,CASSDNAQGSPGDNSPLHF,TGTGCCAGCAGTGACAACGCCCAGGGATCCCCGGGTGATAATTCACCCCTCCACTTT
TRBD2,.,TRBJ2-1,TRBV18,CASSPPGGALYNEQFF,TGTGCCAGCTCACCCCCGGGAGGGGCTCTCTACAATGAGCAGTTCTTC
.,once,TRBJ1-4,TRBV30,CAWSVSGTTNEKLFF,TGTGCCTGGAGTGTTTCCGGGACAACTAATGAAAAACTGTTTTTT
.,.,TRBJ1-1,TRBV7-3,CASSLYSNTEAFF,TGTGCCAGCAGCTTATATTCTAACACTGAAGCTTTCTTT
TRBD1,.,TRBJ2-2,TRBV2,CASRSQGANTGELFF,TGTGCCAGCAGATCACAGGGGGCAAACACCGGGGAGCTGTTTTTT
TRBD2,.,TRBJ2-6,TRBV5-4,CASSSVVSGGYGANVLTF,TGTGCCAGCAGCTCAGTAGTTAGCGGGGGGTACGGGGCCAACGTCCTGACTTTC
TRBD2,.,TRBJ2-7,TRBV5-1,CASEPGLGTYEQYF,TGCGCCAGCGAACCGGGACTAGGAACCTACGAGCAGTACTTC
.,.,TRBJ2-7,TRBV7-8,CASSLGPEYEQYF,TGTGCCAGCAGCTTAGGACCGGAGTACGAGCAGTACTTC
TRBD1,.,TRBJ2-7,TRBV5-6,CASSEDRGGYEQYF,TGTGCCAGCAGCGAGGACAGGGGAGGCTACGAGCAGTACTTC
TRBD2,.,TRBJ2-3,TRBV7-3,CASSLVTSGGDTQYF,TGTGCCAGCAGCTTAGTCACTAGCGGGGGTGATACGCAGTATTTT
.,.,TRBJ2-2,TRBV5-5,CASSPDGGPTGELFF,TGTGCCAGCAGCCCCGATGGGGGCCCCACCGGGGAGCTGTTTTTT
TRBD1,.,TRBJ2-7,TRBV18,CASSPPAGQGYEQYF,TGTGCCAGCTCACCACCAGCAGGACAGGGGTACGAGCAGTACTTC
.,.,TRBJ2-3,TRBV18,CASSVVGGGPTDTQYF,TGTGCCAGCTCTGTTGTGGGGGGGGGCCCCACAGATACGCAGTATTTT
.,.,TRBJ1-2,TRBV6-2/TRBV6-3,CASSLQGVGYTF,TGTGCCAGCAGTCTACAGGGAGTTGGCTACACCTTC
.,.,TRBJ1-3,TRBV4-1,CASSHRQISGNTIYF,TGCGCCAGCAGCCACCGCCAGATCTCTGGAAACACCATATATTTT
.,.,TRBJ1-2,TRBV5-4,CASSLEGGVYGYTF,TGTGCCAGCAGCTTGGAAGGGGGGGTCTATGGCTACACCTTC
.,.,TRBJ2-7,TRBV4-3,CASSQVPGAYEQYF,TGCGCCAGCAGCCAAGTTCCAGGGGCGTACGAGCAGTACTTC
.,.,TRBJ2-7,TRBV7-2,CASSSAYEQYF,TGTGCCAGCAGCTCGGCCTACGAGCAGTACTTC